Presented here are 11 T cell receptor beta chains from one specimen sequenced in a study of tumor-infiltrating lymphocytes in primary liver carcinoma. Both blood RNA, taken from unsorted whole blood, and germline DNA were extracted. Making TCR beta cDNA involved roughly 500 ng total RNA and a constant-region primer. Libraries of TCR beta came from three nested multiplex PCR rounds with slightly modified ARM-PCR. It was with TRBV1-TRBV30 forward primers and a C-beta reverse primer that the first two PCR rounds were run, at approximately 10 cycles each. One entry per CDR3 protein, called by TCRdb with MiXCR from the multiplex PCR reads. The sample lists over 250,000 distinct CDR3 sequences, roughly three fifths seen once, with about 17% in the top ten. The specimen was peripheral blood. These receptors originate from a woman aged 25 to 39 with primary liver carcinoma and hepatitis B virus infection.

The chain is built from TRBV6-5 and TRBJ2-2; 8 bases align to TRBD2. The CDR3 length is 16 residues. Germline lookup yields CDR1 MNHEY and CDR2 SVGAGI. The trim removed 5 bases at V and 5 bases at J, leaving 10 bases unmatched. The CDR3 region is CASSHGVAGLTGELFF. The CDR3, as DNA: TGTGCCAGCAGTCACGGGGTAGCGGGATTAACCGGGGAGCTGTTTTTT.

About this clonotype: At one of its ends the junction is not consistent with the germline gene, which may arise from a read error. The chain carries TRBV11-3 and TRBJ1-1; D is unclear. The germline V gene encodes CDR1 SGHNT and CDR2 YENEEA. This CDR3 spans 12 amino acids. The DNA of the CDR3 is TGTGCCAGCCAGCAAATGAACACTAAAGCTTTCTTT. It specifies CASQQMNTKAFF.

There are many counts of this clonotype. CDR3 protein: CASSGNSRRAEKLFF. Written as DNA, the CDR3 is TGTGCCAGCAGTGGAAACAGCCGGCGGGCTGAAAAACTGTTTTTT. This rearrangement joins TRBV12-3 or TRBV12-4 to TRBJ1-4; D is unresolved. This CDR3 has 15 amino acids. V was cut by 5 bases and J by 7 bases, with 17 bases left in between.

This clonotype was observed a few times. This chain joins TRBV7-9 and TRBJ2-1; D may be TRBD1 or TRBD2 (5 bases each). The CDR3 length is 11 residues. Per germline, CDR1 SEHNR and CDR2 FQNEAQ (reference sequence). The V end lost 5 bases, the J end lost 13 bases, and 12 bases lay between the germline ends. The CDR3 sequence is CASSGGRDQFF. Here the CDR3 DNA reads TGTGCCAGCAGCGGGGGAAGAGATCAGTTCTTC.

Concerning this clonotype itself: A much larger clone lies a single base off, so this may be a read error. The rearrangement uses TRBV12-3 or TRBV12-4 and TRBJ2-1; D is perhaps TRBD1 (6 bases). The CDR3 contains 12 residues. Trimming cost V 10 bases and J 10 bases, with 17 bases left between them. This CDR3 reads CANRRGGWEQFF. CDR3 DNA sequence: TGTGCCAACAGACGTGGGGGCTGGGAGCAGTTCTTC.

The chain has TRBV4-2 and TRBJ1-4, with 7 bases lining up with TRBD1. CDR1 is LGHNA, CDR2 YNFKEQ, per germline. J gave up 13 bases and V 3 bases, and 14 bases lay outside the gene matches. This CDR3 spans 15 amino acids. CDR3 loop: CASSQEQGHPGGLFF. DNA for the CDR3: TGTGCCAGCAGCCAGGAACAGGGTCACCCAGGGGGACTGTTTTTT.

The rearrangement joins TRBV11-1 to TRBJ1-1; D possibly corresponds to TRBD1 (5 bases). Germline-derived CDR1 and CDR2 are SGHAT and FQDESV (reference sequence). This CDR3 contains 15 residues. The V end was cut by 4 bases, the J end by 5 bases, with 17 bases between. CDR3 region: CASSSRIGVGTEAFF. CDR3 coding DNA: TGTGCCAGCAGCTCCCGAATAGGGGTTGGGACTGAAGCTTTCTTT. The whole variable domain, filled in from reference TRBV11-1 and TRBJ1-1, reads EAEVAQSPRYKITEKSQAVAFWCDPISGHATLYWYRQILGQGPELLVQFQDESVVDDSQLPKDRFSAERLKGVDSTLKIQPAELGDSAMYLCASSSRIGVGTEAFFGQGTRLTVV.

A few counts support this clonotype. The V and J genes are TRBV28 and TRBJ1-3, with 8 bases fitting TRBD1. This CDR3 region has 14 residues. Per the germline V gene, CDR1 is MDHEN and CDR2 is SYDVKM. The V segment lost 3 bases and the J segment 4 bases; nucleotides outside the gene matches: 2. CDR3 sequence (DNA): TGTGCCAGCAGTTTTCAGGGGGCGGGAAACACCATATATTTT. Its protein product is CASSFQGAGNTIYF.

This clonotype has just a few counts. V and J are TRBV12-3 or TRBV12-4 and TRBJ2-1; TRBD2 is a possible D gene (6 bases). CDR3 length: 13 residues. V was trimmed by 6 bases and J by 6 bases, leaving 12 bases between them. CDR3 sequence: CASRLSGANEQFF. The CDR3 nucleotides read TGTGCCAGCAGACTCTCGGGAGCCAATGAGCAGTTCTTC.

This clonotype was observed at least ten times. J is TRBJ2-7 and V is TRBV6-1; 8 bases are a match to TRBD2. Germline assignment: CDR1 MNHNS and CDR2 SASEGT. The V gene end was trimmed by 7 bases and the J gene end by 0 bases; junction bases not matched to a gene: 8. This CDR3 has 15 amino acids. The CDR3 region is CASTKGGRNSYEQYF. DNA for the CDR3: TGTGCCAGCACCAAGGGCGGGAGGAACTCCTACGAGCAGTACTTC.

The chain employs TRBV5-5 and TRBJ2-2, with 15 bases matching TRBD2. The CDR3 is 18 residues long. The ends lost 0 bases at V and 6 bases at J; junction bases unmatched: 6. Germline-derived CDR1 and CDR2 are SGHKS and YYEKEE (reference sequence). CDR3 nucleotide sequence: TGTGCCAGCAGCTTGGTTCGGACTAGCGGGAGGGGGGCCGGGGAGCTGTTTTTT. Translating gives CASSLVRTSGRGAGELFF.